This TCR beta chain is drawn from a study of blood T cell repertoires in COVID-19. Using immunoSEQ multiplex PCR, the repertoire was profiled, and TCRdb retains in-frame clones only, with some absent. Here the sample spans 200,000 to 250,000 clones, around nine tenths being singletons. This clone was seen only once. Per the germline V gene, CDR1 is MGHDK and CDR2 is SYGVNS. The CDR3 is made up of 11 amino acids. The V end lost 6 bases, the J end lost 14 bases, and 16 bases lay between the germline ends. This sequence originates from an older woman with acute or convalescent COVID-19. Material for sequencing was peripheral blood. This rearrangement joins TRBV25-1 to TRBJ1-2, with D hard to call. CDR3 region: CASRYYGDLTF. The CDR3 DNA reads TGTGCCAGCAGATATTACGGAGACTTGACCTTC.